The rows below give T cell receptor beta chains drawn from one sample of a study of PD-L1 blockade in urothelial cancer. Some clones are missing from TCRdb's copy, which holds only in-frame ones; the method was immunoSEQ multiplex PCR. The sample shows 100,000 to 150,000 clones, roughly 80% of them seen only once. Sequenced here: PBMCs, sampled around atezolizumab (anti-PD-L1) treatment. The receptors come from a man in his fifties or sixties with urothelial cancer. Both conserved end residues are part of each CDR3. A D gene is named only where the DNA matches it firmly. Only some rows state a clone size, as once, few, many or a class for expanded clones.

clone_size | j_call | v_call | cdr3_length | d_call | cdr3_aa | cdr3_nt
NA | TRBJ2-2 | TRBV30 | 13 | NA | CAWSPFPAGELFF | TGTGCCTGGAGTCCCTTCCCAGCCGGGGAGCTGTTTTTT
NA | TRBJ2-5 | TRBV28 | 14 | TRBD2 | CASSLGGRVETQYF | TGTGCCAGCAGTTTAGGCGGGAGGGTGGAGACCCAGTACTTC
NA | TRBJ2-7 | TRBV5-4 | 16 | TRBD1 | CASSLGPGQGSGEQYF | TGTGCCAGCAGCTTGGGGCCGGGACAGGGTAGCGGCGAGCAGTACTTC
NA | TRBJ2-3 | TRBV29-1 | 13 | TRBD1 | CSDRTGSTDTQYF | TGCAGCGACCGGACAGGGTCCACAGATACGCAGTATTTT
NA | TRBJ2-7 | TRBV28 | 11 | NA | CASSDNYEQYF | TGTGCCAGCAGCGACAACTACGAGCAGTACTTC
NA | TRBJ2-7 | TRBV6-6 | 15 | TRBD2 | CASSPPSGGSYEQYF | TGTGCCAGCAGTCCCCCGTCGGGAGGCTCCTACGAGCAGTACTTC
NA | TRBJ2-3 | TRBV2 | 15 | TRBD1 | CASSEQGTGTDTQYF | TGTGCCAGCAGTGAACAGGGGACAGGCACAGATACGCAGTATTTT
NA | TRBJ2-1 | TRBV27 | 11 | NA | CASSLLNEQFF | TGTGCCAGCAGTTTACTAAATGAGCAGTTCTTC
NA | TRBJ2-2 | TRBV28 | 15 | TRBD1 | CASSLWDRGRGELFF | TGTGCCAGCAGTTTATGGGACAGGGGGCGCGGGGAGCTGTTTTTT
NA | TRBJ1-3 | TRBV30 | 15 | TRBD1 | CAWSTGTVSGNTIYF | TGTGCCTGGAGTACCGGGACAGTCTCTGGAAACACCATATATTTT
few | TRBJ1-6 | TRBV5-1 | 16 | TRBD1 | CASSKGTGDYNSPLHF | TGCGCCAGCAGCAAAGGGACAGGGGACTATAATTCACCCCTCCACTTT
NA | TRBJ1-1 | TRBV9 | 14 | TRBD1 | CASSVDPGGTEAFF | TGTGCCAGCAGCGTAGACCCAGGGGGCACTGAAGCTTTCTTT
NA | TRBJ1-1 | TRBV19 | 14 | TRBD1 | CASRKTGKNTEAFF | TGTGCCAGTAGGAAGACAGGGAAGAACACTGAAGCTTTCTTT
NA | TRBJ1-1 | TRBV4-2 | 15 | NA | CASSQAFAVNTEAFF | TGTGCCAGCAGCCAAGCTTTTGCGGTGAACACTGAAGCTTTCTTT
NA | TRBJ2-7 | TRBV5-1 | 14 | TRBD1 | CASKDGTGTYEQYF | TGCGCCAGCAAAGACGGGACAGGCACCTACGAGCAGTACTTC
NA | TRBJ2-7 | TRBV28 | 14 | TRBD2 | CASDSGRVSYEQYF | TGTGCCAGTGATAGCGGGAGAGTCTCCTACGAGCAGTACTTC
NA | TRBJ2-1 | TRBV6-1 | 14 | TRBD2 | CASVTSGSRNEQFF | TGTGCCAGCGTAACTAGCGGGAGTAGGAATGAGCAGTTCTTC